What follows are 20 T cell receptor beta chains derived from one specimen sequenced in a study of cytomegalovirus exposure and HLA in healthy donors. Generated by immunoSEQ multiplex PCR, the TCRdb table keeps only in-frame clones and is missing some. The sample lists approximately 300,000 clones; around 90% were seen once. The specimen was PBMCs. The origin of the receptors is a woman aged 30 to 39 in good health and CMV-seropositive.

The rearrangement uses TRBV4-3 and TRBJ1-6, with 8 positions matching TRBD1. Trimming removed 2 bases from V and 9 bases from J; junction bases left unmatched: 9. Germline CDR1 LGHNA, CDR2 YSLEER. There are 16 residues in the CDR3. The CDR3 DNA is TGCGCCAGCAGCCAAACCCGACAGGGGACCGCTTCACCCCTCCACTTT. As protein: CASSQTRQGTASPLHF.

The V gene is TRBV13, the J gene TRBJ2-2; 7 bases align to TRBD2. In germline, CDR1 is PRHDT, CDR2 FYEKMQ (reference sequence). Losses at the gene ends were 4 bases for V and 2 bases for J; bases not matched to a gene: 13. The CDR3 totals 18 residues. The CDR3 here is CASSSPRFAGDNTGELFF. CDR3 nucleotide sequence: TGTGCCAGCAGCTCACCCCGCTTCGCGGGGGACAACACCGGGGAGCTGTTTTTT.

The rearrangement joins TRBV5-4 to TRBJ2-3; D remains unclear. Trimming removed 0 bases from V and 1 base from J, with 9 bases in between. In germline, CDR1 is SGHNT, CDR2 YYREEE (reference sequence). This CDR3 has 15 residues. The CDR3 nucleotides read TGTGCCAGCAGCTTGGAGGGTAGCCGCACAGATACGCAGTATTTT. Its protein product is CASSLEGSRTDTQYF.

This clone showed up just once. This sample also contains other DNA sequences that code for the same CDR3. The V gene is TRBV6-6, the J gene TRBJ1-1, with TRBD1 matching over 7 bases. CDR3 length: 15 residues. The germline gives CDR1 MNHNY, CDR2 SVGAGI (reference sequence). The trim removed 0 bases at V and 2 bases at J, leaving 3 bases unmatched. The chain's CDR3 is CASSYSRQGNTEAFF. In DNA, the CDR3 is TGTGCCAGCAGTTACTCCCGACAGGGAAACACTGAAGCTTTCTTT.

The rearrangement links TRBV7-2 to TRBJ1-1; no clear D. Germline values: CDR1 SGHTA, CDR2 FQGNSA. The V end was cut by 3 bases, the J end by 1 base, with 6 bases between. This CDR3 has 13 residues. The CDR3 bases are TGTGCCAGCAGCTTGTTCTCGAACACTGAAGCTTTCTTT. Its translation: CASSLFSNTEAFF.

This clone has just a few counts. The chain couples TRBV19 to TRBJ1-5; D remains ambiguous. Trimming removed 3 bases at V and 2 bases at J, with 5 bases between. This CDR3 comprises 13 residues. CDR1 LNHDA and CDR2 SQIVND come from the germline V gene (reference sequence). CDR3 coding DNA: TGTGCCAGTAGTATCATTGGCAATCAGCCCCAGCATTTT. It is translated as CASSIIGNQPQHF.

CDR3 DNA: TGTGCCAGCAGGGACAGGGGGGGAACCCTGAACACTGAAGCTTTCTTT. It is translated as CASRDRGGTLNTEAFF. J is TRBJ1-1 and V is TRBV2; 10 bases are a match to TRBD1. The germline gives CDR1 SNHLY, CDR2 FYNNEI. The CDR3 covers 16 residues. V lost 6 bases, J lost 0 bases, and 7 bases stayed unmatched.

This clone has only one observation. The V gene is TRBV2, the J gene TRBJ2-2; the match to TRBD1 covers 12 bases. The V gene end was trimmed by 6 bases and the J gene end by 4 bases; junction bases not matched to a gene: 9. The CDR3 is made up of 17 amino acids. The germline V gene encodes CDR1 SNHLY and CDR2 FYNNEI. The CDR3 here is CASRARDRGQGTGELFF. In DNA, the CDR3 is TGTGCCAGCAGAGCCCGGGACAGGGGGCAAGGCACCGGGGAGCTGTTTTTT. Drawing the rest from reference TRBV2 and TRBJ2-2, the complete variable domain is EPEVTQTPSHQVTQMGQEVILRCVPISNHLYFYWYRQILGQKVEFLVSFYNNEISEKSEIFDDQFSVERPDGSNFTLKIRSTKLEDSAMYFCASRARDRGQGTGELFFGEGSRLTVL.

The chain employs TRBV4-1 and TRBJ1-5; 7 bases line up with TRBD1. The germline V gene encodes CDR1 MGHRA and CDR2 YSYEKL. J lost 3 bases, V lost 3 bases, and 5 bases had no gene match. The CDR3 contains 15 residues. The CDR3 DNA reads as TGCGCCAGCAGCCAGCGGGACAGCGCCAATCAGCCCCAGCATTTT. Amino acid sequence: CASSQRDSANQPQHF.

This rearrangement joins TRBV4-2 to TRBJ2-1; unclear D gene. The CDR3 contains 13 residues. Trimming stripped 0 bases from V and 6 bases from J, with 6 bases between. Per the germline V gene, CDR1 is LGHNA and CDR2 is YNFKEQ. CDR3 loop: CASSQDTRNEQFF. The CDR3 coding sequence is TGTGCCAGCAGCCAAGATACTCGCAATGAGCAGTTCTTC.

This clone showed up just once. This rearrangement joins TRBV7-6 to TRBJ1-5; D remains unclear. Trimming removed 4 bases from V and 1 base from J, with 11 bases in between. The germline V gene encodes CDR1 SGHVS and CDR2 FNYEAQ. The CDR3 totals 15 residues. The CDR3 spells CASSSGPDSNQPQHF. CDR3 DNA: TGTGCCAGCAGCTCGGGTCCGGACAGCAATCAGCCCCAGCATTTT.

V and J are TRBV7-9 and TRBJ2-7; D unclear. CDR3 size: 15 residues. The germline V gene encodes CDR1 SEHNR and CDR2 FQNEAQ (reference sequence). Between the trimmed V and J ends, which lost 4 bases and 0 bases, there was a span of 13 bases. CDR3 protein: CASSSSQVASYEQYF. CDR3 nucleotide sequence: TGTGCCAGCAGCTCCTCCCAGGTTGCCTCCTACGAGCAGTACTTC.

V and J are TRBV5-6 and TRBJ1-5; D unclear. The CDR3 contains 16 residues. V was clipped by 1 base and J by 0 bases, with 11 bases between them. Per the germline V gene, CDR1 is SGHDT and CDR2 is YYEEEE. This chain's CDR3 is CASSLSGSLSNQPQHF. The CDR3, as DNA: TGTGCCAGCAGCTTGTCGGGGTCTCTTAGCAATCAGCCCCAGCATTTT.

The rearrangement uses TRBV6-5 and TRBJ2-1; D remains ambiguous. CDR1 is MNHEY, CDR2 SVGAGI, per germline. CDR3 length: 11 residues. V was shortened by 5 bases and J by 8 bases, with 7 bases between the two germline ends. The chain's CDR3 is CASSTGDEQFF. Written as DNA, the CDR3 is TGTGCCAGCAGTACCGGCGATGAGCAGTTCTTC.

V and J are TRBV6-1 and TRBJ2-3; D possibly corresponds to TRBD2 (6 bases). V was cut by 7 bases and J by 4 bases, with 18 bases left in between. The CDR3 length is 15 residues. Germline V lookup: CDR1 MNHNS, CDR2 SASEGT. The DNA of the CDR3 is TGTGCCAGCACCCCCCCCGGGAGAGGCCCAGATACGCAGTATTTT. It translates to CASTPPGRGPDTQYF.

Concerning this clone: The same CDR3 can be traced to other DNA sequences in this sample. The CDR3 protein is CASSYSTGYNEQFF. In nucleotides, the CDR3 is TGTGCCAGCAGTTACTCGACCGGCTACAATGAGCAGTTCTTC. This rearrangement joins TRBV6-5 to TRBJ2-1, with unresolved D. V was trimmed by 0 bases and J by 3 bases, leaving 6 bases between them. CDR1 is MNHEY and CDR2 is SVGAGI in the germline V gene. This CDR3 region has 14 residues.

This CDR3 is CASRGSQGEKLFF. In nucleotides, the CDR3 is TGTGCCAGCAGGGGAAGCCAAGGAGAAAAACTGTTTTTT. The rearrangement joins TRBV25-1 to TRBJ1-4, with D hard to call. CDR3 length equals 13 residues. CDR1 is MGHDK and CDR2 is SYGVNS in the germline V gene. Trimming left V 6 bases short and J 8 bases short, with 13 bases between.

The rearrangement joins TRBV28 to TRBJ1-4, with 8 bases aligning to TRBD1. This CDR3 is 15 amino acids long. CDR1 is MDHEN and CDR2 is SYDVKM in the germline V gene. With V trimmed by 4 bases and J by 4 bases, 5 bases remained unmatched. DNA for the CDR3: TGTGCCAGCAGTTCCCGGACAGGGAGTAATGAAAAACTGTTTTTT. Translation gives CASSSRTGSNEKLFF.

The V call is TRBV29-1, the J call TRBJ2-1; 8 bases match TRBD1. The CDR3 loop spans 14 amino acids. Germline CDR1 SQVTM, CDR2 ANQGSEA. The junction had 7 bases not matched to a gene; V was cut back by 3 bases and J by 6 bases. CDR3 nucleotide sequence: TGCAGCGTTGAGACAGGGGCAGAACTCAATGAGCAGTTCTTC. Amino acids: CSVETGAELNEQFF.

V gene TRBV4-3 combines with J gene TRBJ1-1; D is unclear. This CDR3 is 10 amino acids long. CDR1 is LGHNA, CDR2 YSLEER, per germline. With 11 bases removed from V and 6 bases from J, the gap between germline ends came to 10 bases. CDR3 sequence: CAEGGPEAFF. The CDR3 coding sequence is TGCGCCGAAGGAGGGCCTGAAGCTTTCTTT.